The T cell receptor beta chain under discussion was sequenced for a study of blood T cell repertoires in COVID-19. For the study at large: The United States, Italy and Spain provided the acute and convalescent COVID-19 samples. In each case, the material was cDNA or gDNA derived from T cells, B-cell-depleted T cells, or PBMCs.

This CDR3 contains 15 residues. The J segment lost 8 bases and the V segment lost 0 bases, leaving 6 bases of the junction unmatched. The germline CDR1 and CDR2 sequences are SGHAT and FQNNGV. How the authors handled the data: Estimation of nucleated cell counts relied on the amplification of reference gene primers. The table came from immunoSEQ multiplex PCR; TCRdb's copy has only in-frame clones and leaves some out. Clonal size and the V and J genes are those of that table, whereas D and trimming came from the DNA. Of 350,000 to 450,000 clones in the sample, about 89% were seen once. The sequence was collected from a man aged 40-50 years with acute or convalescent COVID-19. Sequenced input: peripheral blood. This chain links TRBV11-2 with TRBJ2-1; 8 bases align to TRBD2. CDR3 in DNA: TGTGCCAGCAGCTTAGAGCGGGGGGCCCGGGATGAGCAGTTCTTC. Translation: CASSLERGARDEQFF.